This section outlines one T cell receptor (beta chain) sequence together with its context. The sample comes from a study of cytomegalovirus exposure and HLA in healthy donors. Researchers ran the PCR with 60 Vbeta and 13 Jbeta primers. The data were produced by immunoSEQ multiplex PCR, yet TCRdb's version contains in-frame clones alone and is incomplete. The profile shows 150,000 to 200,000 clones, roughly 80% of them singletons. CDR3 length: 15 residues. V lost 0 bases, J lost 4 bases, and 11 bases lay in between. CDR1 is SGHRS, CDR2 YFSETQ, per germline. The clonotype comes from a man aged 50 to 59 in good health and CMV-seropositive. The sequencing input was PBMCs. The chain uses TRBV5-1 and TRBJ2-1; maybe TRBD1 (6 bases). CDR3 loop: CASSLAGTKYNEQFF. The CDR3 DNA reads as TGCGCCAGCAGCTTGGCCGGGACAAAATACAATGAGCAGTTCTTC.